This T cell receptor (beta chain) was found in a study of shared clonotypes between healthy human individuals. Study results and caveats: Between a few donors, naive CD4 clonotypes were shared at a level of about 5%.

Comments on this clone: Its cognate antigen is unknown.

Method: immunoSEQ multiplex PCR; TCRdb's copy keeps in-frame clones and lacks some. The sample has millions of clones, more than 80% seen once. The germline gives CDR1 MDHEN, CDR2 SYDVKM. This CDR3 has 17 amino acids. V lost 2 bases to trimming and J lost 5 bases, with 21 bases between them. This TCR was sampled from a man aged 18 to 29 in good health. The V call is TRBV28, the J call TRBJ1-1, with TRBD1 as a possible D gene (5 bases). The sequenced material came from naive CD4+ T cells sorted from blood. Subset here: CD45RA+ positively selected. The CDR3 sequence: CASSLRGWGGERTEAFF. CDR3 nucleotides: TGTGCCAGCAGTTTACGAGGGTGGGGGGGTGAGAGGACTGAAGCTTTCTTT.